This T cell receptor beta chain came from a study of CD8 T cells in ankylosing spondylitis. Broader study findings: From matched ankylosing spondylitis synovial fluid, disease-linked clones were reportedly recovered at significantly enriched levels. CD8+ cells made up the disease-linked clones, which were relatively rare in peripheral blood. A TCR beta motif of fewer than ten highly homologous variants seemed to mark ankylosing spondylitis blood.

Trimming took 0 bases from V and 6 from J, leaving 12 bases between them. There are 15 residues in the CDR3. Germline V gene sequence: CDR1 LGHDT, CDR2 YNNKEL (reference sequence). As the method for making TCR beta libraries, quantitative 5'-RACE with molecular barcodes was used. In TCRdb, the 5' RACE reads were re-called with MiXCR into one record per CDR3 protein. Here the sample spans hundreds of thousands of distinct CDR3 sequences, about 24% being singletons. As concerns this clonotype: Its antigen remains unidentified.

Material: blood, either unsorted or a sorted T cell fraction (not recorded which). The chain carries TRBV3-1 and TRBJ2-1; D unclear. The source of this sequence is a male donor with ankylosing spondylitis. This CDR3 reads CASSQDPNPGNEQFF. The CDR3 nucleotides are TGTGCCAGCAGCCAAGACCCTAACCCTGGCAATGAGCAGTTCTTC.